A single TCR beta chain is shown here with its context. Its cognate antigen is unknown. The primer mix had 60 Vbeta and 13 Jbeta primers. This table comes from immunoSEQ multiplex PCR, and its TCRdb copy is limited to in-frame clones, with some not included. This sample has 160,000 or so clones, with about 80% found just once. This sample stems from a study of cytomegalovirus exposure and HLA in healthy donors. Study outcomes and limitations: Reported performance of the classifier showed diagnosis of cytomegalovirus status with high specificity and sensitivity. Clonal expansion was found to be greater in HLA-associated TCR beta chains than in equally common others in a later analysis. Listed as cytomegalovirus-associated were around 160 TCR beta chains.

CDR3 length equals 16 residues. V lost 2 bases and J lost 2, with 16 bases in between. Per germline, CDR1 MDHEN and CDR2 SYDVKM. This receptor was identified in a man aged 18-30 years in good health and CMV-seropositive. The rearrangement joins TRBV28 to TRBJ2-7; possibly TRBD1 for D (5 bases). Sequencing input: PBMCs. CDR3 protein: CASSLNGQGRAYEQYF. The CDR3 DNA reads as TGTGCCAGCAGTTTAAACGGGCAGGGAAGGGCCTACGAGCAGTACTTC.